The entry below describes one T cell receptor (beta chain). No antigen is known for it. No much larger clone is present one base from it, and per-base qualities are unavailable. This sample was taken from a study of memory CD4+ T cells and cytomegalovirus serostatus (dated by TCRdb to about 2019). With respect to the entire study: The 33 healthy Belgian adults in the cohort included 9 who were CMV seropositive and around 25 who were CMV seronegative. To replicate a published TCR-based CMV serostatus classifier, the researchers sequenced the CD4+ memory TCRbeta repertoires of a Belgian cohort whose cytomegalovirus serostatus was known. General conclusions and limits of the study: The results were interpreted as suggesting that the CMV-associated TCR signature is largely present in the CD4+ memory repertoire. Among the 150 or so previously reported CMV-associated TCRbeta sequences, over 65 showed up in the CD4+ memory repertoires, with each one found in between one and five individuals. Unlike the original study, which covered naive and memory CD4+ and CD8+ populations, the Belgian study sequenced only CD4+CD45RO+ memory cells. For predicting CMV serostatus, the median bootstrapped AUC was 0.95 using the original framework and about 0.9 using a US-trained random forest. The original-framework classifier achieved a median bootstrapped AUC of almost 0.97 with a 95% CI of 0.76-1.00 on the Belgian cohort.

The Quick-DNA Microprep Kit was used to extract genomic DNA from the sorted cells. Amplification of TCRbeta DNA was done with the immunoSEQ hsTCRbeta kit, following the protocol from the manufacturer. TCRbeta libraries were sequenced on an Illumina MiSeq instrument. Per the source publication's procedure: Following removal of out-of-frame sequences, 2.4 million or so distinct TCRbeta sequences were retained, with an average of around 70,000 per individual. Each individual was scored according to the count of 150 or so previously reported CMV-associated TCRbeta sequences and the total productive distinct TCRbeta count. A beta-binomial model was reimplemented in Python, and random forests from scikit-learn, run with default parameters, were trained on data from the US cohort. Classifier performance on the Belgian cohort was reported as the median AUC with percentile confidence intervals calculated over 10,000 bootstrap iterations. TCRdb provides this immuneACCESS table in a form limited to in-frame rearrangements. Some clones are lacking; in checked studies, under half of them reflect an unresolved V gene, and why the rest are absent is not known. From that table come the V and J calls and clone size; the DNA was used to work out D and trimming. The sample table lists over 75,000 clones, about four fifths of them with a count of one. The ten largest clones add up to approximately 4% of the sample.

A FACSAria II was used to sort memory CD4+ T cells, defined as single viable CD3+CD4+CD8-CD45RO+ cells. To determine CMV serostatus, a Roche Elecsys assay was used that detects serum IgG against CMV pp150, pp28, p38 and p52. Once the samples were thawed, total CD4+ T cells were enriched through positive selection using CD4 magnetic microbeads. The samples came from a separate study whose specific focus was interrogating the CD4+ T cell memory repertoire. Peripheral blood mononuclear cells were isolated and cryopreserved following standard operating procedures; serum was stored at -80 °C. The staining used CD3-PerCP (BW264/56), CD4-APC (RPA-T4), CD45RO-PE (UCHT1) and CD8-Pacific Orange (3B5) antibodies, and Sytox blue was used to exclude non-viable cells. The germline V gene encodes CDR1 SGHTA and CDR2 FQGTGA. V drops 5 bases and J drops 6 bases, leaving 16 bases in between. Measured from the cysteine to the phenylalanine, the CDR3 is 15 residues long. Only the CDR3 DNA is retained, 45 bases long and in frame from the first base.

The chain is encoded by TRBV7-3 joined to TRBJ2-2; tentative D gene TRBD1, with 6 bases matching. The source material was memory CD4+ T cells from blood. This sequence was found in an adult in good health and CMV-seropositive. Read as DNA, the sequence is TGTGCCAGCAGCCCCCAGGGGTCCTTCGCCGGGGAGCTGTTTTTT. Translated, it reads CASSPQGSFAGELFF. The entire variable domain, with the stretches around the CDR3 drawn from the reference TRBV7-3 and TRBJ2-2 proteins, is GAGVSQTPSNKVTEKGKYVELRCDPISGHTALYWYRQSLGQGPEFLIYFQGTGAADDSGLPNDRFFAVRPEGSVSTLKIQRTERGDSAVYLCASSPQGSFAGELFFGEGSRLTVL.